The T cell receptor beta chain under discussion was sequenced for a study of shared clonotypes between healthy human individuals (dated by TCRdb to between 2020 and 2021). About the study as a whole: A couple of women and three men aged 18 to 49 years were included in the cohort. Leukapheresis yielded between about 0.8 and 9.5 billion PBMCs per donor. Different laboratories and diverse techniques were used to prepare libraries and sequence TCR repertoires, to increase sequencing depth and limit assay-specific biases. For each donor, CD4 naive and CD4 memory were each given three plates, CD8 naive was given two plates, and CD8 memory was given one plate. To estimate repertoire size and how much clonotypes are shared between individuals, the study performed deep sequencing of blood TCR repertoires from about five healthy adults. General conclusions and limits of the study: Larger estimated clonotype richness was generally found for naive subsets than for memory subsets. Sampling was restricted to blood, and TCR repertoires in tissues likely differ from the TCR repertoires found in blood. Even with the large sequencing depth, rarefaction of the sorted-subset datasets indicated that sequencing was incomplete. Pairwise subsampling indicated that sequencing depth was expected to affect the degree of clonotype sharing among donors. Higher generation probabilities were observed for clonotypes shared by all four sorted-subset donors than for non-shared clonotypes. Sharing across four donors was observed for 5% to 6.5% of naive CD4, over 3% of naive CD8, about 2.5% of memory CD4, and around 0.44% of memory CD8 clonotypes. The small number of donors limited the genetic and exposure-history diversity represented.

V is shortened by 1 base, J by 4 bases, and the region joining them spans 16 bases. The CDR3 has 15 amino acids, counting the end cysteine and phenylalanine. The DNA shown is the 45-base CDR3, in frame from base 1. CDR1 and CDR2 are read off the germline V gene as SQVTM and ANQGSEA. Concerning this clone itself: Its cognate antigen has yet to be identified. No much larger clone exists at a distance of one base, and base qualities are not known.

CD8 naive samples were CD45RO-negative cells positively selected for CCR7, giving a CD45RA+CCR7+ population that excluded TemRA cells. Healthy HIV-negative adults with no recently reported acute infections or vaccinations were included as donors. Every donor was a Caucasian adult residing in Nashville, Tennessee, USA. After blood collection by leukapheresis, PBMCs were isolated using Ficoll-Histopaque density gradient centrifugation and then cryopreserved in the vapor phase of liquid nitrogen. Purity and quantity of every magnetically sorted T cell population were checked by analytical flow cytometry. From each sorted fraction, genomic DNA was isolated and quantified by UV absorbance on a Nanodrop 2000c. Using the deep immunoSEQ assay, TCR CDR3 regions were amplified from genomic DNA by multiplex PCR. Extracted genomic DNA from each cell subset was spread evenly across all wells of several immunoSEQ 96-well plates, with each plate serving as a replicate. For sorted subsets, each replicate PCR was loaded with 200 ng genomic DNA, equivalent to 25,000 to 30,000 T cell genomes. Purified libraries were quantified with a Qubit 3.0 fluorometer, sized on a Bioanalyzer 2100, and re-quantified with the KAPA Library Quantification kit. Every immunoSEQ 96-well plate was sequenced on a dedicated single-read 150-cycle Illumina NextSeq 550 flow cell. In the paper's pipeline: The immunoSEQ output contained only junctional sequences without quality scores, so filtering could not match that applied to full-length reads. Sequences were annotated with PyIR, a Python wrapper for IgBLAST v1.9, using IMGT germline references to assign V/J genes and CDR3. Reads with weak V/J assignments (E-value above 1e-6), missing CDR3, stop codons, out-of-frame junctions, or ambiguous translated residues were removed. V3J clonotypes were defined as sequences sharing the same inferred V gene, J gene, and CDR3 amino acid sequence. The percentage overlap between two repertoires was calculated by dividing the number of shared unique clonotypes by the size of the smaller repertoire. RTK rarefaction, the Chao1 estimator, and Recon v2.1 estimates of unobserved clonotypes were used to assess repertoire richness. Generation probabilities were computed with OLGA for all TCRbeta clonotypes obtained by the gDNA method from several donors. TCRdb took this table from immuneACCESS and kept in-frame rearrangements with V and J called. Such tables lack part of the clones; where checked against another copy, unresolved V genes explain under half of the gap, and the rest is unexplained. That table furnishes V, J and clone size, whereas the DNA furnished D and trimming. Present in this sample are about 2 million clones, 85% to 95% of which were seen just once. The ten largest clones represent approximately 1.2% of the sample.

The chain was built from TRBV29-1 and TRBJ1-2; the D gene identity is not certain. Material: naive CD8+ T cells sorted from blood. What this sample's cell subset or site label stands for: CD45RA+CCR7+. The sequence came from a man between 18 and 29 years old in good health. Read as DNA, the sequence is TGCAGCGTTGAAGGTAACGAAGCCACCCCCTATGGCTACACCTTC. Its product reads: CSVEGNEATPYGYTF.